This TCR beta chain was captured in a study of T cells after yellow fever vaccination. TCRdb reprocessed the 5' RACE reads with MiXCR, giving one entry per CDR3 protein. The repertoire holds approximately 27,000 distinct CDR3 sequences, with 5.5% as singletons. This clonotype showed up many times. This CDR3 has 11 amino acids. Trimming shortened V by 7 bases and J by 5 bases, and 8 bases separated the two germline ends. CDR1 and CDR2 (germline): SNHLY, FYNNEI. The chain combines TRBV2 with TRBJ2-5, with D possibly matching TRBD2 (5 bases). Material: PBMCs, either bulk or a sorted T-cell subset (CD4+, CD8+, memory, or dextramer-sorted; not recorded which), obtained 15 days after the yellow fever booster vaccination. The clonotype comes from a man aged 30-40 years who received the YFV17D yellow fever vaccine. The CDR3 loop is CASNSVETQYF. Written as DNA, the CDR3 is TGTGCCAGCAATAGCGTCGAGACCCAGTACTTC.